This passage covers 17 T cell receptor beta chains from one sample sequenced in a study of CD8 T cells in ankylosing spondylitis. MiXCR was run by TCRdb on the 5' RACE reads, yielding one entry per CDR3 protein. Of about 160,000 distinct CDR3 sequences in the sample, 15% to 20% were seen once. The material sequenced was blood, either unsorted or a sorted T cell fraction (not recorded which). The origin of the receptors is a male donor with ankylosing spondylitis or in good health (not recorded which).

This clonotype was detected ten times or more. This chain joins TRBV12-3 or TRBV12-4 and TRBJ2-3; D possibly corresponds to TRBD1 (6 bases). This CDR3 region has 15 residues. Trimming removed 6 bases from V and 1 base from J, with 14 bases in between. The CDR3 sequence: CASSPTGTGTDTQYF. CDR3 DNA sequence: TGTGCCAGCAGCCCGACAGGAACCGGCACAGATACGCAGTATTTT.

This clonotype has ten or more counts. The chain carries TRBV5-1 and TRBJ2-7; 10 bases are a match to TRBD2. Trimming at V came to 4 bases and at J to 3 bases, leaving 4 bases not matched to a gene. The CDR3 is 14 residues long. Germline V CDR1 and CDR2: SGHRS, YFSETQ. The CDR3 spells CASSPGLAYYEQYF. The CDR3 nucleotides are TGCGCCAGCAGCCCGGGACTAGCGTACTACGAGCAGTACTTC.

This clonotype was found a few times. The chain has TRBV7-9 and TRBJ1-1; TRBD1 is a possible D gene (5 bases). This CDR3 is built from 14 residues. V lost 7 bases to trimming and J lost 3 bases, with 15 bases between them. Germline CDR1 is SEHNR and CDR2 is FQNEAQ (reference sequence). The CDR3 sequence is CASTLSDSHTEAFF. The DNA of the CDR3 is TGTGCCAGCACCCTTTCTGACAGTCACACTGAAGCTTTCTTT. Full variable domain (rest looked up from reference TRBV7-9 and TRBJ1-1): DTGVSQNPRHKITKRGQNVTFRCDPISEHNRLYWYRQTLGQGPEFLTYFQNEAQLEKSRLLSDRFSAERPKGSFSTLEIQRTEQGDSAMYLCASTLSDSHTEAFFGQGTRLTVV.

Ten or more counts support this clonotype. V is TRBV11-2 and J is TRBJ2-3; 8 nucleotides agree with TRBD2. With V trimmed by 1 base and J by 1 base, 1 base remained unmatched. The germline CDR1 and CDR2 sequences are SGHAT and FQNNGV. The CDR3 has 15 amino acids. In nucleotides, the CDR3 is TGTGCCAGCAGCTTAGCGGGAGGGGGCACAGATACGCAGTATTTT. It codes for CASSLAGGGTDTQYF.

This clonotype has ten or more counts. The chain couples TRBV6-1 to TRBJ2-2, with TRBD1 as a possible D gene (6 bases). CDR1 is MNHNS and CDR2 is SASEGT in the germline V gene. The V end lost 6 bases, the J end lost 4 bases, and 15 bases lay between the germline ends. The CDR3 length is 15 residues. CDR3 region: CASRQGHQPTGELFF. For the CDR3, the DNA is TGTGCCAGCAGGCAGGGACACCAGCCCACCGGGGAGCTGTTTTTT.

This clonotype came up many times. The chain uses TRBV24-1 and TRBJ2-7; D remains ambiguous. Germline assignment: CDR1 KGHDR and CDR2 SFDVKD. V was cut by 1 base and J by 2 bases, with 8 bases left in between. The CDR3 consists of 14 residues. The CDR3 loop reads CATSDFRAPYEQYF. The CDR3 coding sequence is TGTGCCACCAGTGATTTTCGTGCCCCCTACGAGCAGTACTTC.

This clonotype was observed at least ten times. The gene calls are TRBV7-2 and TRBJ1-1; D possibly corresponds to TRBD1 (5 bases). CDR1 SGHTA and CDR2 FQGNSA come from the germline V gene. The V and J ends lost 0 bases and 4 bases respectively, with 9 bases between them. The CDR3 loop spans 14 amino acids. DNA of the CDR3: TGTGCCAGCAGCTTAGCGCTGGGGGGCACTGAAGCTTTCTTT. Translating gives CASSLALGGTEAFF.

This clonotype was seen a handful of times. The chain joins TRBV9 to TRBJ1-1; D gene uncertain. The CDR3 extends over 15 amino acids. V was cut by 3 bases and J by 4 bases, with 16 bases left in between. Germline-derived CDR1 and CDR2 are SGDLS and YYNGEE. This CDR3 reads CASSETVGLGTEAFF. The CDR3 nucleotides read TGTGCCAGCAGCGAGACGGTCGGCCTCGGCACTGAAGCTTTCTTT.

This clonotype has only a few counts. This sequence joins TRBV6-5 and TRBJ1-6, with a tentative D call TRBD1 (5 bases). Trimming removed 1 base from V and 10 bases from J, with 17 bases in between. The CDR3 extends over 16 amino acids. Germline assignment: CDR1 MNHEY and CDR2 SVGAGI. CDR3 DNA sequence: TGTGCCAGCAGTTACTATGGCTCAGGGACCGAATCACCCCTCCACTTT. Translating it yields CASSYYGSGTESPLHF.

This chain links TRBV5-1 with TRBJ2-7; 9 bases line up with TRBD1. Trimming at V came to 2 bases and at J to 5 bases, leaving 5 bases not matched to a gene. Germline-derived CDR1 and CDR2 are SGHRS and YFSETQ. The CDR3 is made up of 14 amino acids. CDR3 protein: CASSLGTGRDEQYF. CDR3 sequence (DNA): TGCGCCAGCAGCTTAGGGACAGGGCGGGACGAGCAGTACTTC.

In this sample, this clonotype turned up many times. The rearrangement joins TRBV3-1 to TRBJ1-5; a weak D match, TRBD1 (5 bases). Germline-derived CDR1 and CDR2 are LGHDT and YNNKEL (reference sequence). V lost 1 base to trimming and J lost 5 bases, with 6 bases between them. The CDR3 consists of 13 residues. The CDR3 loop is CASSQGGDQPQHF. The CDR3 nucleotides read TGTGCCAGCAGCCAAGGGGGGGATCAGCCCCAGCATTTT.

This clonotype was observed at least ten times. The CDR3 region has the DNA TGCGCCAGCAGCACCCGGACTAGCGGGAGTTACAATGAGCAGTTCTTC. Translating it yields CASSTRTSGSYNEQFF. The V and J genes are TRBV5-1 and TRBJ2-1, with 13 bases aligning to TRBD2. The CDR3 sequence is 16 residues long. V lost 4 bases to trimming and J lost 4 bases; unmatched junction nucleotides: 5. Germline CDR1 is SGHRS and CDR2 is YFSETQ.

This clonotype was seen more than once but under ten times. The chain is built from TRBV29-1 and TRBJ2-1; the D is unclear. The ends were cut back, 7 bases at V and 7 bases at J, with 11 bases in the middle. Germline CDR1 SQVTM, CDR2 ANQGSEA. This CDR3 region has 11 residues. The CDR3 protein is CSGSTRNEQFF. The CDR3 DNA is TGCAGCGGCTCGACCAGGAATGAGCAGTTCTTC.

CDR3 protein: CASSPAGSGNQPQHF. In nucleotides, the CDR3 is TGTGCCAGCAGCCCTGCTGGGTCCGGCAATCAGCCCCAGCATTTT. J is TRBJ1-5 and V is TRBV12-3 or TRBV12-4; D call uncertain. There are 15 residues in the CDR3. The V end was cut by 6 bases, the J end by 2 bases, with 14 bases between.

The rearrangement joins TRBV20-1 to TRBJ2-3; TRBD2 matches 9 bases. CDR3 length: 16 residues. V dropped 3 bases and J dropped 3; count of bases not matched to a gene: 10. CDR1 is DFQATT, CDR2 SNEGSKA, per germline (reference sequence). In nucleotides, the CDR3 is TGCAGTGCTAGTAGAGTTGCGGGAGGGAGAACAGATACGCAGTATTTT. Translation: CSASRVAGGRTDTQYF.

In its sample, this clonotype was seen a few times. The chain joins TRBV6-6 to TRBJ2-1; 7 nucleotides line up with TRBD1. Germline lookup yields CDR1 MNHNY and CDR2 SVGAGI (reference sequence). The V segment lost 5 bases and the J segment 10 bases; nucleotides outside the gene matches: 2. CDR3 length: 11 residues. CDR3 region: CASSRTGEQFF. The CDR3 DNA reads as TGTGCCAGCAGTCGGACAGGCGAGCAGTTCTTC.

This clonotype was detected only a few times. The rearrangement joins TRBV2 to TRBJ2-1, with TRBD2 identical over 12 bases. Trimming removed 11 bases from V and 7 bases from J; junction bases left unmatched: 3. Germline lookup yields CDR1 SNHLY and CDR2 FYNNEI. The CDR3 spans 12 residues. In DNA form, the CDR3 reads TGTGCCGGGACTAGCGGGTTTAATGAGCAGTTCTTC. This translates into CAGTSGFNEQFF.